This entry concerns a single T cell receptor beta chain. What it binds is unknown. CDR3 length: 13 amino acids. V was cut by 2 bases and J by 6 bases, with 10 bases left in between. The germline V gene encodes CDR1 SGHDN and CDR2 FVKESK. These data originate in a study of T cell repertoires in cytomegalovirus infection. In TCRdb, the reads were re-called with MiXCR into one record per CDR3 protein. The sample has roughly 860,000 distinct CDR3 sequences; 30% to 35% are singletons. The rearrangement uses TRBV14 and TRBJ1-1; D not certain. This clonotype was sampled from a human donor in good health (CMV status not recorded). Some clones in this sample may be carry-over from other donors' samples. The sample here was cultured CD8+ T cells from PBMCs, taken from culture after CMV antigen stimulation. CDR3 sequence: CASSQKPEAEAFF. CDR3 bases: TGTGCCAGCAGCCAAAAACCTGAGGCTGAAGCTTTCTTT.